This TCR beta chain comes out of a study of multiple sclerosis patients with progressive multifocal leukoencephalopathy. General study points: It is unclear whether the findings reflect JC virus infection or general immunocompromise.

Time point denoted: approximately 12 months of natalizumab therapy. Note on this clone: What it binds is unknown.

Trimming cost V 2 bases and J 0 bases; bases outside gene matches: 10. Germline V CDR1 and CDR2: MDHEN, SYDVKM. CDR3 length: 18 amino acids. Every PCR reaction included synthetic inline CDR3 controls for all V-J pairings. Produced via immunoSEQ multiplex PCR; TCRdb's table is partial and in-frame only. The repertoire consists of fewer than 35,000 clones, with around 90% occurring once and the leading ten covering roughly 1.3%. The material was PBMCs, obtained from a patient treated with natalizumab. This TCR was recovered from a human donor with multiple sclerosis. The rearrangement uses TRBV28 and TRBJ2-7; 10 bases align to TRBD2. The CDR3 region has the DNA TGTGCCAGCAGTTTAGCCGTTAGCGGGGGGTCCCTCTCCTACGAGCAGTACTTC. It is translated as CASSLAVSGGSLSYEQYF.